This T cell receptor (beta chain) comes out of a study of blood T cell repertoires in COVID-19 (TCRdb year 2020). Regarding the complete study: Collaborator samples came from the United States, Italy and Spain and covered acute and convalescent phases of COVID-19. A de-identified subject ID, COVID-19 status, age in years and sex were almost always included in the sample metadata. Subjects who had been exposed to COVID-19, were actively infected with it, or had recovered from it provided the deeply sampled blood TCRbeta repertoires that made up the dataset. A freely available public database, intended as a resource for researchers studying the immune response to SARS-CoV-2, is where the repertoires were released. The material from the prospective study consisted of cDNA or gDNA derived from T cells, B-cell-depleted T cells, or PBMCs. Where HLA class I and class II types were available, the types were taken from metadata supplied by the sample provider, not from assay-based typing. The samples were drawn from two sources: the first 160 participants of the ongoing ImmuneRACE study, and over 1,000 subjects contributed by 6 global collaborators. General conclusions and limits of the study: How much clinical and demographic metadata was included differed by source and by participant, and the metadata was provided uncurated.

The collaborating institutions used their own protocols to collect whole blood in K2EDTA tubes. Collaborator samples were shipped for TCRbeta analysis as frozen whole blood, isolated PBMCs, or DNA extracted from either sample type. The immunoSEQ Assay, a bias-controlled multiplex PCR, was used to amplify TCRbeta CDR3 regions from genomic DNA. As for how the authors treated the data: The number of nucleated cells in each sample was estimated from the amplification of reference gene primers within the assay. Sequence reads were collapsed and filtered to measure the absolute abundance of every unique TCRbeta CDR3 rearrangement. For each sample, productive Simpson clonality was calculated as the square root of Simpson's diversity index across productive rearrangements. In its TCRdb copy, this immuneACCESS table keeps in-frame sequences only and misses some clones. Where compared with another copy, unresolved V genes explain less than half of these, and the others have no known cause. V and J calls and clone size come straight from that table; D and trimming were deduced from the DNA. This sample lists some 280,000 clones; 85% were detected once. The ten largest make up 4.1% of the sample.

Turning to this clone: It has no known antigen specificity. Per-base qualities were not stored, and no clone one base away is much larger.

Relative to germline, V is 3 bases shorter and J is 2 bases shorter, with 5 bases between their ends. Including the terminal cysteine and phenylalanine, the CDR3 comprises 12 residues. Kept here is only the CDR3 DNA, which spans 36 bases and is read in frame from base 1. As encoded in the germline V gene, CDR1 is SGHTA while CDR2 is FQGNSA. The sequencing sample was made of peripheral blood. This receptor chain uses TRBV7-2 and TRBJ2-7, with an unclear D gene assignment. The sequence derives from a woman aged 50 to 60 with active or convalescent COVID-19. The CDR3 here reads CASSFQTYEQYF. At the DNA level, the sequence is TGTGCCAGCAGCTTCCAGACCTACGAGCAGTACTTC.